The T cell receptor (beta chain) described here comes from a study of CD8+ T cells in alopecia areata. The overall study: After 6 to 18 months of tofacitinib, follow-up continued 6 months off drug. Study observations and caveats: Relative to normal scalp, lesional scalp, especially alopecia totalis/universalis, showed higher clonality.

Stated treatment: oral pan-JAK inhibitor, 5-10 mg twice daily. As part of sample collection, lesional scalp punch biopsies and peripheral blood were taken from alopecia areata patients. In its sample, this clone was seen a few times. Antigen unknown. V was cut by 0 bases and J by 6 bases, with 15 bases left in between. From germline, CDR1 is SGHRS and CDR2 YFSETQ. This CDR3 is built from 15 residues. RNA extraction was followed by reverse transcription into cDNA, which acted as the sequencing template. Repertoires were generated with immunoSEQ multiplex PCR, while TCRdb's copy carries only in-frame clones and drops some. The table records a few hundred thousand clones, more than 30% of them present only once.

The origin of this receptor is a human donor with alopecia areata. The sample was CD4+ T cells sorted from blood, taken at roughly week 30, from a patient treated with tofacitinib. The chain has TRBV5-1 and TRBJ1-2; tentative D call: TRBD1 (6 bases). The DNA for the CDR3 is TGCGCCAGCAGCTTGGGGCTACAGGGTATGAATGGCTACACCTTC. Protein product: CASSLGLQGMNGYTF. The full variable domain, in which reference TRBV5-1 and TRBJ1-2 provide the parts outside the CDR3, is KAGVTQTPRYLIKTRGQQVTLSCSPISGHRSVSWYQQTPGQGLQFLFEYFSETQRNKGNFPGRFSGRQFSNSRSEMNVSTLELGDSALYLCASSLGLQGMNGYTFGSGTRLTVV.